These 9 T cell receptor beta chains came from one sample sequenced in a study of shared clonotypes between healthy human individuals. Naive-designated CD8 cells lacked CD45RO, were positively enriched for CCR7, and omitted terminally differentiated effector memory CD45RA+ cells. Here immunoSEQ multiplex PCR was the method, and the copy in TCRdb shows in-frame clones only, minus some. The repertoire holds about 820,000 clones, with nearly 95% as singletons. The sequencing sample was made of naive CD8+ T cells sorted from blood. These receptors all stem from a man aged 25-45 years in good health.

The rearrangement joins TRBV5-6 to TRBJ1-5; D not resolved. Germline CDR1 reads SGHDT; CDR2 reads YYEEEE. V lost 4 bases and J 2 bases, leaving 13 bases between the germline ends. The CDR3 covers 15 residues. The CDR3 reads CASSGWGRGNQPQHF. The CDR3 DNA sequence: TGTGCCAGCAGCGGGTGGGGAAGGGGCAATCAGCCCCAGCATTTT.

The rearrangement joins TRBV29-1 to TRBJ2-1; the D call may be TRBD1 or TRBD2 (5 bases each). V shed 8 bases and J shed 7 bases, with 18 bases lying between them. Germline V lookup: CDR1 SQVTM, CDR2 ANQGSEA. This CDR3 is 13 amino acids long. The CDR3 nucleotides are TGCAGCTCAAAGGGACCTAGTGAGAATGAGCAGTTCTTC. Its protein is CSSKGPSENEQFF.

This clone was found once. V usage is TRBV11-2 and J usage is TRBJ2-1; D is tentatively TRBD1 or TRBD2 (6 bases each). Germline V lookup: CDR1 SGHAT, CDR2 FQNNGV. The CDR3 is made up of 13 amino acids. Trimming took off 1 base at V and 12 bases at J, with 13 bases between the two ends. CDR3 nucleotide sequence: TGTGCCAGCAGCTTAGTGACGGGGGCAGTGCAGTTCTTC. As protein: CASSLVTGAVQFF. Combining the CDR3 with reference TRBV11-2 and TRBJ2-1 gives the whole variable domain EAGVAQSPRYKIIEKRQSVAFWCNPISGHATLYWYQQILGQGPKLLIQFQNNGVVDDSQLPKDRFSAERLKGVDSTLKIQPAKLEDSAVYLCASSLVTGAVQFFGPGTRLTVL.

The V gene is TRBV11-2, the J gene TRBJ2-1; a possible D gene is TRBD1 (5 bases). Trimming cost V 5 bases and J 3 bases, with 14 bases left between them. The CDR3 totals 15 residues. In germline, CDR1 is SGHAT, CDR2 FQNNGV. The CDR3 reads CASSESTGGYNEQFF. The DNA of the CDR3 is TGTGCCAGCAGCGAAAGCACAGGTGGCTACAATGAGCAGTTCTTC. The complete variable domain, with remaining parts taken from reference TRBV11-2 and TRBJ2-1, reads EAGVAQSPRYKIIEKRQSVAFWCNPISGHATLYWYQQILGQGPKLLIQFQNNGVVDDSQLPKDRFSAERLKGVDSTLKIQPAKLEDSAVYLCASSESTGGYNEQFFGPGTRLTVL.

The CDR3 bases are TGTGCCAGCAGTTTCCCAGCTTGGAGGTCCTACAATGAGCAGTTCTTC. Its translation is CASSFPAWRSYNEQFF. The rearrangement links TRBV28 to TRBJ2-1; weak D call: TRBD2 (5 bases). V lost 3 bases and J lost 1, with 13 bases in between. The V gene's germline CDR1 is MDHEN and CDR2 SYDVKM. This CDR3 is built from 16 residues.

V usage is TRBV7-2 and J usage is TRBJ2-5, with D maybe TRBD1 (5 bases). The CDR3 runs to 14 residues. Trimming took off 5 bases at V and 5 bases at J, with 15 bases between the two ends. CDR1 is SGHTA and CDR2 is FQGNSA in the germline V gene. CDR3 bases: TGTGCCAGCAGCGCATTCAAAGGGGTGGAGACCCAGTACTTC. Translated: CASSAFKGVETQYF.

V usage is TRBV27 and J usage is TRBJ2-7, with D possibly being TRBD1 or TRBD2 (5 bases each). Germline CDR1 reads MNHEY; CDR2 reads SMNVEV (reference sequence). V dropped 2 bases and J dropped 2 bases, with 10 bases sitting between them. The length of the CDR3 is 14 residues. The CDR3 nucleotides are TGTGCCAGCAGTTTAAACACGGGGCCCTACGAGCAGTACTTC. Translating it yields CASSLNTGPYEQYF.

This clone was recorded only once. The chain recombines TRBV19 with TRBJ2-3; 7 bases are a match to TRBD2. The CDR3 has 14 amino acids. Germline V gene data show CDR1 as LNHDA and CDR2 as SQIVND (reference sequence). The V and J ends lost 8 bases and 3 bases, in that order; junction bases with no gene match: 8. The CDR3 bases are TGTGCCAGTGGTCGCGGGACTACTACAGATACGCAGTATTTT. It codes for CASGRGTTTDTQYF. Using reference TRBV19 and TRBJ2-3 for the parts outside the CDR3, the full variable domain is DGGITQSPKYLFRKEGQNVTLSCEQNLNHDAMYWYRQDPGQGLRLIYYSQIVNDFQKGDIAEGYSVSREKKESFPLTVTSAQKNPTAFYLCASGRGTTTDTQYFGPGTRLTVL.

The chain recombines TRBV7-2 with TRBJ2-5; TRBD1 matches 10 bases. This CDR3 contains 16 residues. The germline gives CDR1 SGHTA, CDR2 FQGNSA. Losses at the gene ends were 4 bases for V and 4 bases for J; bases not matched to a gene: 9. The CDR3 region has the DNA TGTGCCAGCAGCTCCCGTCGACAGGGGGCGCGAGAGACCCAGTACTTC. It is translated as CASSSRRQGARETQYF.